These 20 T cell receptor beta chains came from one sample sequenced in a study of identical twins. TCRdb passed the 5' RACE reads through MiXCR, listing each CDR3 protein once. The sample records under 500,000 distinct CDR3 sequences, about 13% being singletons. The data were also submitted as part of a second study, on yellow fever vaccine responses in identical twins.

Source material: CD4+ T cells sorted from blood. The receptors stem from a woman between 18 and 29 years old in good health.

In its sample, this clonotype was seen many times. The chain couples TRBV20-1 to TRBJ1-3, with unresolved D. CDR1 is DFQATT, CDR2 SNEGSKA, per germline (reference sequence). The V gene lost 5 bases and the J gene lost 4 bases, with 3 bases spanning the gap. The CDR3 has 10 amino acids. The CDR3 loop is CSAGGNTIYF. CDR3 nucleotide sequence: TGCAGTGCTGGGGGAAACACCATATATTTT.

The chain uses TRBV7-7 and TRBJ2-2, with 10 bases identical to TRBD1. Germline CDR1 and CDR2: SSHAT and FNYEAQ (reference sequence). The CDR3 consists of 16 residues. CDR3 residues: CASANPRGTGAGELFF. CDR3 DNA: TGTGCTAGCGCCAACCCCAGAGGGACAGGGGCCGGGGAGCTGTTTTTT.

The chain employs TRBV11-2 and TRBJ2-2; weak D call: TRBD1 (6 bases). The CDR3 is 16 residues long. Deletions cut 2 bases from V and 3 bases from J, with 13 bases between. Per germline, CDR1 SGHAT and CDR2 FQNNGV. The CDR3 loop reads CASSLSQGFYTGELFF. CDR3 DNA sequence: TGTGCCAGCAGCTTATCTCAGGGGTTTTACACCGGGGAGCTGTTTTTT.

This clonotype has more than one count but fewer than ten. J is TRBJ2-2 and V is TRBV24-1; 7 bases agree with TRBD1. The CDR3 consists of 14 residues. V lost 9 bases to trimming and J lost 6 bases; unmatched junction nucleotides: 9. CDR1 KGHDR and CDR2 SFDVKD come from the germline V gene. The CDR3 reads CATRDREIAGELFF. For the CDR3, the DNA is TGTGCCACCCGAGACAGGGAGATAGCCGGGGAGCTGTTTTTT.

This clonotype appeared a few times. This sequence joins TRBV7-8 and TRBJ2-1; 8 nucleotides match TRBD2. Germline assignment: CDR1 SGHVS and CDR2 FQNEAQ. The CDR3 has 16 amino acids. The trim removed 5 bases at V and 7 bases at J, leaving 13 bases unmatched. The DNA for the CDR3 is TGTGCCAGCAGCCTCACCCGTGGCCCGGGGGGGAATGAGCAGTTCTTC. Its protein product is CASSLTRGPGGNEQFF. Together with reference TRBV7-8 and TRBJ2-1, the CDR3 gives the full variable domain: GAGVSQSPRYKVAKRGQDVALRCDPISGHVSLFWYQQALGQGPEFLTYFQNEAQLDKSGLPSDRFFAERPEGSVSTLKIQRTQQEDSAVYLCASSLTRGPGGNEQFFGPGTRLTVL.

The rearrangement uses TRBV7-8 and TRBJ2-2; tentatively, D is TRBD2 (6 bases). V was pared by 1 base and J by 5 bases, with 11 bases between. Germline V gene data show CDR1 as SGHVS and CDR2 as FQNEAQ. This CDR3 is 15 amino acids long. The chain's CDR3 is CASSLVGGKTGELFF. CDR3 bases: TGTGCCAGCAGCTTAGTTGGCGGGAAGACCGGGGAGCTGTTTTTT.

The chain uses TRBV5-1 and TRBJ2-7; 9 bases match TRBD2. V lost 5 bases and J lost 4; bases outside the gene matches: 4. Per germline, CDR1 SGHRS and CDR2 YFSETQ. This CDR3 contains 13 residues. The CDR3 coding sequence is TGCGCCAGCAGGGGGACTAGCCAATACGAGCAGTACTTC. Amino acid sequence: CASRGTSQYEQYF.

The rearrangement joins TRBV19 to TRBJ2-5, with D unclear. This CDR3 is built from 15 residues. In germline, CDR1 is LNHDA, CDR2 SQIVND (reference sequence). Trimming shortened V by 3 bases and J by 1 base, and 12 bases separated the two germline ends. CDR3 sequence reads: CASSIRATGQETQYF. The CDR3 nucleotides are TGTGCCAGTAGTATTCGGGCCACGGGCCAAGAGACCCAGTACTTC.

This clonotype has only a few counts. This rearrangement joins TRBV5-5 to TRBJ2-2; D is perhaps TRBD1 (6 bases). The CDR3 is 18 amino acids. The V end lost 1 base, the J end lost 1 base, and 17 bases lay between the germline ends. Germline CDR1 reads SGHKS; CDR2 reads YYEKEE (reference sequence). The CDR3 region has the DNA TGTGCCAGCAGCTTGCGGGCATCAGGGGTGCGGAACACCGGGGAGCTGTTTTTT. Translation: CASSLRASGVRNTGELFF.

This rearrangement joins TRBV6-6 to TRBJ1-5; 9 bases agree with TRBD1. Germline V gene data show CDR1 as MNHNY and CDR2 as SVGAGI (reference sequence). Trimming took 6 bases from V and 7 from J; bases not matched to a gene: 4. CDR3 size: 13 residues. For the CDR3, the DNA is TGTGCCAGCAGCCGACAGGGGGGACAGCCCCAGCATTTT. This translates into CASSRQGGQPQHF.

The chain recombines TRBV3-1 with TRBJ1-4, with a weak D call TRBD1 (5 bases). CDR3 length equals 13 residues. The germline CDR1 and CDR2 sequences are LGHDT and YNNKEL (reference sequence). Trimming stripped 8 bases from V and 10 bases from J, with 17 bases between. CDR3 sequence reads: CASRDDHRGKLFF. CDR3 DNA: TGTGCCAGCCGGGACGATCATCGGGGAAAACTGTTTTTT.

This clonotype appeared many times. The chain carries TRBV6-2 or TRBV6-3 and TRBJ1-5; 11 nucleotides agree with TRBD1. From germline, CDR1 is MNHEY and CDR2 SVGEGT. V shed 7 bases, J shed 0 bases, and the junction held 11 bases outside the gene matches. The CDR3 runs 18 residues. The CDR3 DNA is TGTGCCAGCAAGTCGATTCGGACAGGGGGCTATAGCAATCAGCCCCAGCATTTT. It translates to CASKSIRTGGYSNQPQHF.

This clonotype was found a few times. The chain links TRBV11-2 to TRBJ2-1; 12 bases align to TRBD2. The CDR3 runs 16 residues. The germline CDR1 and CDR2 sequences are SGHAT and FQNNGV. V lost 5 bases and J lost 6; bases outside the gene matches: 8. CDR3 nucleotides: TGTGCCAGCAGCCCCCAACTAGCGGGAGGCCTCAATGAGCAGTTCTTC. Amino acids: CASSPQLAGGLNEQFF. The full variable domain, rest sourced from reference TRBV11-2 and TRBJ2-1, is EAGVAQSPRYKIIEKRQSVAFWCNPISGHATLYWYQQILGQGPKLLIQFQNNGVVDDSQLPKDRFSAERLKGVDSTLKIQPAKLEDSAVYLCASSPQLAGGLNEQFFGPGTRLTVL.

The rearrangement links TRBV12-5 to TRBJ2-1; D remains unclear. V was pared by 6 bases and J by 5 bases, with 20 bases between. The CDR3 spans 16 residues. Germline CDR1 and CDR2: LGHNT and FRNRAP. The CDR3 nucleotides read TGTGCTAGTGGCTCCCAAGACGGCCTCGGAGACAATGAGCAGTTCTTC. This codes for CASGSQDGLGDNEQFF.

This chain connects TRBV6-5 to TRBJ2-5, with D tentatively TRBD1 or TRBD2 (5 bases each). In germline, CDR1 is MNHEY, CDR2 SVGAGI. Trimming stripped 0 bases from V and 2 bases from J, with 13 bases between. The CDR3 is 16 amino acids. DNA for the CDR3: TGTGCCAGCAGTTACTCAGGCCAGGGACCGCAAGAGACCCAGTACTTC. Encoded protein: CASSYSGQGPQETQYF.

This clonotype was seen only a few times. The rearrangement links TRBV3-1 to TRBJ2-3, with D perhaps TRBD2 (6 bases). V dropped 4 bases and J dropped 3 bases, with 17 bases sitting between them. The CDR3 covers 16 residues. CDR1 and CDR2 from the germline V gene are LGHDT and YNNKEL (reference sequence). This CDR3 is CASSLIRGGRTDTQYF. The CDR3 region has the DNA TGTGCCAGCAGCCTTATTCGGGGAGGTAGGACAGATACGCAGTATTTT.

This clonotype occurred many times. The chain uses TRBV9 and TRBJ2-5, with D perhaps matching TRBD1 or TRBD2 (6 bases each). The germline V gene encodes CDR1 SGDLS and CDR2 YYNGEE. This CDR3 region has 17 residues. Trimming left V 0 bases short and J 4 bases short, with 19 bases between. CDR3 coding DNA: TGTGCCAGCAGCGTAGGGCGAGGGTATAAGGGGGGAGAGACCCAGTACTTC. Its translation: CASSVGRGYKGGETQYF.

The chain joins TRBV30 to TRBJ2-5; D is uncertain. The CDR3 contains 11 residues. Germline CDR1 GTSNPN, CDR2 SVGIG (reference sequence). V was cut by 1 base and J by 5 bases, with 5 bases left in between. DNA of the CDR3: TGTGCCTGGAGTGCGATGGAGACCCAGTACTTC. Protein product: CAWSAMETQYF.

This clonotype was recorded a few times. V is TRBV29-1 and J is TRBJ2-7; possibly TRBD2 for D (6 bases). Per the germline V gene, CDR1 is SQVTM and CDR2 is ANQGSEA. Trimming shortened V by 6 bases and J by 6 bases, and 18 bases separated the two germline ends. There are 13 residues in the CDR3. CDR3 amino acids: CSVHLVGGGEQYF. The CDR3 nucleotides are TGCAGCGTCCACCTCGTGGGGGGTGGCGAGCAGTACTTC.

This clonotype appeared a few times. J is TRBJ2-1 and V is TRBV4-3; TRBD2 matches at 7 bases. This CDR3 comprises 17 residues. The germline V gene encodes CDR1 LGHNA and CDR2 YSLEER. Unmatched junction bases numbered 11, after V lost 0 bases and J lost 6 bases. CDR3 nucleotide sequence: TGCGCCAGCAGCCAAGATTTTAACGGACTAGGCGGCAATGAGCAGTTCTTC. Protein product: CASSQDFNGLGGNEQFF.